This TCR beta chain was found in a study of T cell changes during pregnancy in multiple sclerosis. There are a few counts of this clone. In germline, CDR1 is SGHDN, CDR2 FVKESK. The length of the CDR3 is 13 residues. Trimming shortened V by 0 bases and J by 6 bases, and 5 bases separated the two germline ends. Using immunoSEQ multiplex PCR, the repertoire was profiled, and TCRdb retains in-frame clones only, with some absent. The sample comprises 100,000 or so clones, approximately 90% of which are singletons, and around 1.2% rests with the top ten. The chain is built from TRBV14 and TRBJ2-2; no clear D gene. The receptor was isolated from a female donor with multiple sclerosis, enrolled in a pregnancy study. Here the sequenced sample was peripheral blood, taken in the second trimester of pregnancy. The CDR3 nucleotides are TGTGCCAGCAGCCAAGACGGTCCCGGGGAGCTGTTTTTT. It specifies CASSQDGPGELFF.